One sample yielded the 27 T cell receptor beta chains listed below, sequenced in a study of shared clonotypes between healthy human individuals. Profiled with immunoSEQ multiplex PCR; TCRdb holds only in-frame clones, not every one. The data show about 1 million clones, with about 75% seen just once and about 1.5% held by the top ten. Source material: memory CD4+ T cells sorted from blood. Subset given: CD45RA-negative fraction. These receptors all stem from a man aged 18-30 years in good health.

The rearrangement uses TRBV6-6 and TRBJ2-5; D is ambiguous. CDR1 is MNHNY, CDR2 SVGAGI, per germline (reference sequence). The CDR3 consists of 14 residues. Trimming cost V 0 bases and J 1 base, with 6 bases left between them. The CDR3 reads CASSYSKIQETQYF. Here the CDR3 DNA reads TGTGCCAGCAGTTACTCCAAGATCCAAGAGACCCAGTACTTC.

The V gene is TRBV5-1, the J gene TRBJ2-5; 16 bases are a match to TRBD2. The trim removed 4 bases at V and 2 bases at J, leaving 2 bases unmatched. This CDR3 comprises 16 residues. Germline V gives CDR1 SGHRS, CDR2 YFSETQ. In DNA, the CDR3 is TGCGCCAGCAGCGAGGGACTAGCGGGAGGGCAAGAGACCCAGTACTTC. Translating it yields CASSEGLAGGQETQYF. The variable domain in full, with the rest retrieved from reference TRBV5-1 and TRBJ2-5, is KAGVTQTPRYLIKTRGQQVTLSCSPISGHRSVSWYQQTPGQGLQFLFEYFSETQRNKGNFPGRFSGRQFSNSRSEMNVSTLELGDSALYLCASSEGLAGGQETQYFGPGTRLLVL.

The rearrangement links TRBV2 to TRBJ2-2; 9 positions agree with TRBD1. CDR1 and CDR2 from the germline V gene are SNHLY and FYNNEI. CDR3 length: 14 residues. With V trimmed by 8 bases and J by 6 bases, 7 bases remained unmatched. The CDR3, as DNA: TGTGCCAGCCTTCGGGACAGGGTACCCGGGGAGCTGTTTTTT. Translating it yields CASLRDRVPGELFF.

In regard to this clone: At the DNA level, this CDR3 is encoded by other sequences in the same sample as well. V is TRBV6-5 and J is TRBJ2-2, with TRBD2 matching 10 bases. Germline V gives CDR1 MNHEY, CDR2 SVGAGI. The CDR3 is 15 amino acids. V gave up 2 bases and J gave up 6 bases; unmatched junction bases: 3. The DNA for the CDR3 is TGTGCCAGCAGTTACGCTAGCGGGGGTTCCGGGGAGCTGTTTTTT. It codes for CASSYASGGSGELFF.

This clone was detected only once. DNA for the CDR3: TGCGCCAGCAGCCAGCGGAACTACAATGAGCAGTTCTTC. Protein sequence: CASSQRNYNEQFF. J is TRBJ2-1 and V is TRBV5-1, with D possibly being TRBD2 (5 bases). Trimming shortened V by 4 bases and J by 3 bases, and 8 bases separated the two germline ends. Germline-derived CDR1 and CDR2 are SGHRS and YFSETQ. The CDR3 length is 13 residues.

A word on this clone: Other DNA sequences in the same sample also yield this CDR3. This CDR3 reads CASSLTGWETQYF. CDR3 nucleotide sequence: TGTGCCAGCAGCTTGACAGGTTGGGAGACCCAGTACTTC. V and J are TRBV7-3 and TRBJ2-5; possibly TRBD1 for D (6 bases). The CDR3 extends over 13 amino acids. CDR1 and CDR2 from the germline V gene are SGHTA and FQGTGA. Trimming pared 3 bases from V and 5 bases from J, leaving 10 bases between.

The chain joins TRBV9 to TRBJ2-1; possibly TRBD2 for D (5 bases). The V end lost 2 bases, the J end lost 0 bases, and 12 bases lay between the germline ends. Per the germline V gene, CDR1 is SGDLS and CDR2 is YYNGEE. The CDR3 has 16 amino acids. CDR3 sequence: CASSVVASTSYNEQFF. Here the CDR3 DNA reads TGTGCCAGCAGCGTTGTAGCGAGTACCTCCTACAATGAGCAGTTCTTC. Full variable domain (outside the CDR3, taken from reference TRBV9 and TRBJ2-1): DSGVTQTPKHLITATGQRVTLRCSPRSGDLSVYWYQQSLDQGLQFLIQYYNGEERAKGNILERFSAQQFPDLHSELNLSSLELGDSALYFCASSVVASTSYNEQFFGPGTRLTVL.

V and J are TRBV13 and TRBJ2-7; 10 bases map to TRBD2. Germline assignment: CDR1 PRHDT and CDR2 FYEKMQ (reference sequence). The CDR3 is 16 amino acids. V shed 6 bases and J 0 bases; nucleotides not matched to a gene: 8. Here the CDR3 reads CASRISGLAYSYEQYF. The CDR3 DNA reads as TGTGCCAGCAGGATCTCGGGACTAGCGTACTCCTACGAGCAGTACTTC.

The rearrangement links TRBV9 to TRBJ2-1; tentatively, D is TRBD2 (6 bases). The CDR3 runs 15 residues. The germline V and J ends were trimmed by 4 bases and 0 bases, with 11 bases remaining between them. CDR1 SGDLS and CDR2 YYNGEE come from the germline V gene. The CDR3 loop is CASSKDGSSYNEQFF. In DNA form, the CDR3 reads TGTGCCAGCAGCAAGGACGGGAGCTCCTACAATGAGCAGTTCTTC.

The CDR3, as DNA: TGCGCCAGCAGCTTGGGTACAGGGGACACCGGGGAGCTGTTTTTT. Protein product: CASSLGTGDTGELFF. This chain links TRBV5-1 with TRBJ2-2; 7 bases are shared with TRBD1. There are 15 residues in the CDR3. CDR1 SGHRS and CDR2 YFSETQ come from the germline V gene. With 0 bases clipped from V and 3 bases from J, the junction kept 2 bases outside the gene matches. The variable domain in full, completed from reference TRBV5-1 and TRBJ2-2, reads KAGVTQTPRYLIKTRGQQVTLSCSPISGHRSVSWYQQTPGQGLQFLFEYFSETQRNKGNFPGRFSGRQFSNSRSEMNVSTLELGDSALYLCASSLGTGDTGELFFGEGSRLTVL.

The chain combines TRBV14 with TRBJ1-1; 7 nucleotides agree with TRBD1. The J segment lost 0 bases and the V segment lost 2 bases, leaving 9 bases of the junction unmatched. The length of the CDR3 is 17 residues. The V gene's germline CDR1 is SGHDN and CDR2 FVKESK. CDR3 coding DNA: TGTGCCAGCAGCCAATCCTACGACAGGGTAGTGAACACTGAAGCTTTCTTT. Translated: CASSQSYDRVVNTEAFF.

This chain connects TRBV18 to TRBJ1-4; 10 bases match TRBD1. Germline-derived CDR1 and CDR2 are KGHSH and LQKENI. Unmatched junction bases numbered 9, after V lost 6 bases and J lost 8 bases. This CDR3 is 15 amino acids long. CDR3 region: CASSPRQGAEEKLFF. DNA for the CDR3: TGTGCCAGCTCCCCTCGACAGGGGGCGGAAGAAAAACTGTTTTTT.

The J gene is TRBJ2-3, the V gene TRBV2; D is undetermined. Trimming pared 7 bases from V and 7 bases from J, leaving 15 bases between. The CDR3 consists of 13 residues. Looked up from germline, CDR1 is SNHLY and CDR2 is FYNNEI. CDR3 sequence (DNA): TGTGCCAGCACTCACGAGATTGGATATACGCAGTATTTT. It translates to CASTHEIGYTQYF.

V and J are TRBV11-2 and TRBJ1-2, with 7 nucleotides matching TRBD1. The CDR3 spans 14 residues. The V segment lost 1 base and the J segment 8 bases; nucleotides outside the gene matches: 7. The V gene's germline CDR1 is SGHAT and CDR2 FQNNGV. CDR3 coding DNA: TGTGCCAGCAGCTTAGGACAGGGAATTAGCGGCTACACCTTC. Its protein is CASSLGQGISGYTF. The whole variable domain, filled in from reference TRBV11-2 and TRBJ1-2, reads EAGVAQSPRYKIIEKRQSVAFWCNPISGHATLYWYQQILGQGPKLLIQFQNNGVVDDSQLPKDRFSAERLKGVDSTLKIQPAKLEDSAVYLCASSLGQGISGYTFGSGTRLTVV.

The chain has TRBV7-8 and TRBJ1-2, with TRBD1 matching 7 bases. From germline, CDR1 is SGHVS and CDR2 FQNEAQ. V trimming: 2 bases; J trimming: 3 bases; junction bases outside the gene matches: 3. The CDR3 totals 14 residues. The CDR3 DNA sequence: TGTGCCAGCAGCTTATGGGACAGTTACTATGGCTACACCTTC. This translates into CASSLWDSYYGYTF. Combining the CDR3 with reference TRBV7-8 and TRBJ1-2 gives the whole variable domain GAGVSQSPRYKVAKRGQDVALRCDPISGHVSLFWYQQALGQGPEFLTYFQNEAQLDKSGLPSDRFFAERPEGSVSTLKIQRTQQEDSAVYLCASSLWDSYYGYTFGSGTRLTVV.

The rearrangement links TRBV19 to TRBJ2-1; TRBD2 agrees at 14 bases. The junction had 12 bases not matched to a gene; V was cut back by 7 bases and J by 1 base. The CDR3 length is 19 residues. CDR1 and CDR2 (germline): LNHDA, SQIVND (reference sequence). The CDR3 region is CASNRRPGLAGESYNEQFF. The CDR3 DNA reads TGTGCCAGTAATCGGAGGCCGGGACTAGCGGGAGAATCCTACAATGAGCAGTTCTTC.

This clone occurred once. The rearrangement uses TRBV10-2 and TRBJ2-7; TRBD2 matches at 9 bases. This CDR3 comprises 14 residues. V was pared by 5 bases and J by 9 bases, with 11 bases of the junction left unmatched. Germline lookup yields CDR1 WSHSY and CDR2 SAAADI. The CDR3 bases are TGCGCCAGCAGTCCACAGAGGGGACTAGCCTTGCAGTACTTC. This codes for CASSPQRGLALQYF.

The CDR3 is CASSSTGGSGTEAFF. CDR3 coding DNA: TGTGCCAGCAGCTCGACAGGGGGCTCTGGCACTGAAGCTTTCTTT. This chain uses TRBV5-6 with TRBJ1-1; 10 bases align to TRBD1. The CDR3 contains 15 residues. The V gene's germline CDR1 is SGHDT and CDR2 YYEEEE. Trimming at V came to 3 bases and at J to 4 bases, leaving 6 bases not matched to a gene. Variable domain in full (rest from reference TRBV5-6 and TRBJ1-1): DAGVTQSPTHLIKTRGQQVTLRCSPKSGHDTVSWYQQALGQGPQFIFQYYEEEERQRGNFPDRFSGHQFPNYSSELNVNALLLGDSALYLCASSSTGGSGTEAFFGQGTRLTVV.

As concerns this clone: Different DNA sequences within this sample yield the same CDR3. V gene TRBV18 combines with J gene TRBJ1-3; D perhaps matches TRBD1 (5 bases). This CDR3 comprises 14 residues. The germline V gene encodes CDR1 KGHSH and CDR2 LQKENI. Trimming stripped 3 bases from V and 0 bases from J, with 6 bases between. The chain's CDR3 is CASSPGRSGNTIYF. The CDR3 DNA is TGTGCCAGCTCACCGGGACGCTCTGGAAACACCATATATTTT.

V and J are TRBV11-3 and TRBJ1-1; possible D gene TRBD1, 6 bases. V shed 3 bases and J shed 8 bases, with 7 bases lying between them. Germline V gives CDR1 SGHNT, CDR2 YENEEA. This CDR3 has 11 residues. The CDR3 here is CASSLQGEAFF. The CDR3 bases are TGTGCCAGCAGCTTGCAGGGGGAAGCTTTCTTT.

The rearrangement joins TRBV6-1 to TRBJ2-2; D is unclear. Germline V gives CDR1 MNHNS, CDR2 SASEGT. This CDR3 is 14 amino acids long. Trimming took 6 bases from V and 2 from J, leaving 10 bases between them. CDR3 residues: CASRSTANTGELFF. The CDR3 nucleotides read TGTGCCAGCAGGTCGACGGCCAACACCGGGGAGCTGTTTTTT.

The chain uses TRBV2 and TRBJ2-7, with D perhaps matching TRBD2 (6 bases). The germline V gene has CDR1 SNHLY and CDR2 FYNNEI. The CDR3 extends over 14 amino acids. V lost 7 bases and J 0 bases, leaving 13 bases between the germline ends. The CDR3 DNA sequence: TGTGCCAGCAAAAAAGGGGAGGTCTCCTACGAGCAGTACTTC. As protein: CASKKGEVSYEQYF.

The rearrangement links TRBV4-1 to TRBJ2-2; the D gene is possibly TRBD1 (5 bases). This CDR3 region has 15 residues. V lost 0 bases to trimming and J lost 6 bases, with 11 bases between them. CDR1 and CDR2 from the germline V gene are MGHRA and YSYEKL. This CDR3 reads CASSQEGRVAGELFF. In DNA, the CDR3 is TGCGCCAGCAGCCAAGAAGGCAGGGTCGCCGGGGAGCTGTTTTTT.

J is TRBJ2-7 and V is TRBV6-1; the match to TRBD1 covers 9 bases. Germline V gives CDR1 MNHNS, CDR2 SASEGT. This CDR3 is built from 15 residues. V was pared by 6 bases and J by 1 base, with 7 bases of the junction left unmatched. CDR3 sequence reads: CASSGDRGWSYEQYF. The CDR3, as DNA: TGTGCCAGCAGCGGAGACAGGGGGTGGTCCTACGAGCAGTACTTC.

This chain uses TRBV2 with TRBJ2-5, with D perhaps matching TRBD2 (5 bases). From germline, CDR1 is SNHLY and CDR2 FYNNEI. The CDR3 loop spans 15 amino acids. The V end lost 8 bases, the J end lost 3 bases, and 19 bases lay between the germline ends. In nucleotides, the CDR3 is TGTGCCAGCGGTGGGTGGACTGGGTGGGAAGAGACCCAGTACTTC. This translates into CASGGWTGWEETQYF.

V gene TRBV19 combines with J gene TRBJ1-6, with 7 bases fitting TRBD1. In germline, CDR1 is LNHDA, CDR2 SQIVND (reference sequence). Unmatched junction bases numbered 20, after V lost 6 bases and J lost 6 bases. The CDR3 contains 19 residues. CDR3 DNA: TGTGCCAGTAGCCTCGGGTCCGCAAAGACAGGGAGGGGTAATTCACCCCTCCACTTT. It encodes CASSLGSAKTGRGNSPLHF.

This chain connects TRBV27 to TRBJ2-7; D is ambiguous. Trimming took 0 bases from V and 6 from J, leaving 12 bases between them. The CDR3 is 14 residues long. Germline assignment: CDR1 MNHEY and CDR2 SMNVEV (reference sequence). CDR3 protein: CASSLSQPTGEQYF. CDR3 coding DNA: TGTGCCAGCAGTTTATCCCAACCCACGGGCGAGCAGTACTTC.